Described below is a single TCR beta chain sequence and its context. Its specific antigen is unknown. There are no base qualities to consult, and no much larger clone falls within one base. To synthesize cDNA, template-switch 5'RACE was performed with a primer carrying a 10-nucleotide random unique molecular identifier so that each TCR transcript was tagged. Every sequencing run yielded over 190 million TCR-beta sequences covering 15-18 subjects. The RNeasy kit was used for extraction of total RNA. The KAPA Real-time Library Amplification kit was used to amplify TCR-beta VDJ regions with primers for the TCR constant region and the 5'RACE anchor. A first PCR added sample indexes and Illumina adaptors, and a second PCR then raised library yield. After Ampure bead purification, the roughly 650 bp TCR product was size-selected on a 2% E-gel SizeSelection system. Before pooling, library quality was checked on a Bioanalyzer, concentration was measured with Qubit, and libraries were quantified with the Kapa Library Quantification kit. Libraries were sequenced paired-end 2 x 150 bp on an Illumina HiSeq 2500. To increase sequence diversity, about 24-32% phiX was spiked into each library pool. As for the original processing: Quality-filtered reads were processed with the UMI-based MiGEC pipeline, which removed over 75% of raw TCR sequences during error correction. VDJ genes were aligned to IMGT germline references, and clonotypes were defined by unique CDR3 amino acid sequence plus V-J genes. Clonal expansion, Shannon diversity and CDR3 relatedness were evaluated with VDJtools (CalcPairwiseDistances, ClusterSamples), while phylogenetic trees were built in CLCbio workbench. A clone was classed as expanded if it had 8 or more unique UMIs, a cutoff based on coefficient-of-variation modelling across technical triplicates. TCRdb trimmed the raw reads at Q25, called clones with MiXCR and kept productive beta chains. Rows matching on CDR3 protein sequence are summarized as one entry with the most common DNA and genes. Here the V and J calls rest on TCRdb's processing, not on the authors' analysis. The sample table lists approximately 58,000 distinct CDR3 sequences, 11% of them with a count of one. Roughly 1.9% of the sample is taken by the ten largest.

From the germline V gene (reference sequence), CDR1 is LNHDA and CDR2 is SQIVND. From the cysteine up to the phenylalanine, the CDR3 has a length of 14 residues. The sequence is cut down to CDR3 DNA, 42 bases in frame from base 1. The trim is 1 base for V and 5 bases for J, with a gap of 9 bases between the germline ends. This specimen belongs to a study of neurological immune-mediated disorders (dated by TCRdb to the late 2010s). Concerning the study at large: Using UMI-based sequencing, the study compared peripheral blood TCR-beta repertoires from patients with HTLV-I-associated myelopathy (HAM/TSP), patients with multiple sclerosis, and healthy controls. The cohort was made up of 60 to 75 subjects, consisting of 15 or so HAM/TSP patients, 35 or so multiple sclerosis patients and about 20 healthy controls. The approximately 100 TCR-beta libraries included longitudinal samples, technical triplicates and paired sorted CD4+ and CD8+ T-cell subsets alongside PBMC samples. Findings and caveats that apply to the study as a whole: Expanded clones from different subjects shared no identical CDR3 amino acid sequences, which suggests that TCR-beta repertoires were private in all groups. TCR clonal expansion was highest in HAM/TSP patients and lowest in MS patients, with MS patients falling below even healthy controls.

Blood bank volunteers in Maryland, USA served as the healthy controls. Libraries from unsorted PBMCs were made from 2 million PBMCs kept in RNAlater at -80 degrees C until RNA extraction. Peripheral blood was subjected to Ficoll-Hypaque density gradient centrifugation to isolate PBMCs, which were then cryopreserved in liquid nitrogen. The chain couples TRBV19 to TRBJ2-1; perhaps TRBD1 is the D gene, with 5 bases matching. The clonotype originates from a man between 60 and 75 years old in good health. Sequencing was carried out using PBMCs. The CDR3 amino acid sequence is: CASSIAGFHNEQFF. Read as DNA, the sequence is TGTGCCAGTAGTATAGCAGGGTTCCACAATGAGCAGTTCTTC. Full variable domain (CDR3 extended with the reference TRBV19 and TRBJ2-1 proteins): DGGITQSPKYLFRKEGQNVTLSCEQNLNHDAMYWYRQDPGQGLRLIYYSQIVNDFQKGDIAEGYSVSREKKESFPLTVTSAQKNPTAFYLCASSIAGFHNEQFFGPGTRLTVL.